This T cell receptor (beta chain) originates from a study of T cells in narcolepsy (dated by TCRdb to 2016 to 2018). Concerning the study at large: Patients with narcolepsy type 1 or type 2 (NT1, NT2) were enrolled in the study together with healthy control donors. The study used TCR Vbeta sequencing to track clonotypes in blood and CSF while looking for autoreactive T cells in narcolepsy patients that target self-antigens of hypocretin neurons (hypocretin, TRIB2).

For TCR Vbeta sequencing, memory CD4+ T cells were sorted ex vivo from the peripheral blood of both healthy controls and narcolepsy patients. The library was prepared using the immunoSEQ multiplex PCR assay. The table comes from immuneACCESS by way of TCRdb, which keeps in-frame sequences with V and J called. Part of the clones is missing from these tables; in studies checked, under half for an unresolved V gene and the rest for unknown reasons. The sample table lists 31,000 or so clones, approximately 87% of them with a count of one. 1% to 1.5% of the sample lies in the top ten. General study outcomes and caveats: Autoreactive clonotypes were reported to be detected serially in the blood of the same patients and of different patients, but not in the blood of healthy controls. In plots comparing CSF and blood CD4+ T cell clonotypes from the same patient, HCRT-specific and TRIB2-specific autoreactive clonotypes were highlighted. Some blood memory CD4+ repertoires from patients and controls contained no sequences matching autoreactive T cell clones. Patients and controls had comparable numbers of sequenced blood memory CD4+ clonotypes, averaging about 37,000 and 33,000, respectively.

As encoded in the germline V gene (reference sequence), CDR1 is LNHDA while CDR2 is SQIVND. V has 5 bases trimmed and J has 1 base trimmed; junction bases matching no gene number 4. Including cysteine and phenylalanine, the CDR3 has 16 amino acids. The kept DNA is CDR3 alone, 48 bases in frame from the first base. Comments on this clone: This receptor's antigen is unknown. Base quality data are lacking; no much larger clone is found one base away.

The source is a human donor with narcolepsy. Rearrangement joined TRBV19 to TRBJ2-3, and TRBD2 matches 12 of the central bases. Material: CD45RA- memory CD4+ T cells from PBMCs. The sample's cell subset or site, from its label and the paper: memory T cells sorted ex vivo from peripheral blood. The DNA sequence follows: TGTGCCAGTAGTTCCGGGACTAGCGGGCGCACAGATACGCAGTATTTT. Its protein is CASSSGTSGRTDTQYF.